A single sample gave rise to the 12 T cell receptor beta chains below, sequenced in a study of cytomegalovirus exposure and HLA in healthy donors. The primer mix had 60 Vbeta and 13 Jbeta primers. Profiled with immunoSEQ multiplex PCR; TCRdb holds only in-frame clones, not every one. The data hold 180,000 or so clones, with more than 70% observed a single time. The material sequenced was PBMCs. All receptors come from a woman aged 40 to 49 in good health and CMV-seropositive.

J is TRBJ2-1 and V is TRBV7-3; unclear D gene. The V gene lost 1 base and the J gene lost 0 bases, with 7 bases spanning the gap. Per the germline V gene, CDR1 is SGHTA and CDR2 is FQGTGA. The CDR3 has 15 amino acids. This CDR3 is CASSLRLFSYNEQFF. DNA of the CDR3: TGTGCCAGCAGCTTAAGGCTTTTCTCCTACAATGAGCAGTTCTTC.

The V gene is TRBV19, the J gene TRBJ2-3, with 7 nucleotides matching TRBD2. The CDR3 consists of 17 residues. Looked up from germline, CDR1 is LNHDA and CDR2 is SQIVND (reference sequence). Trimming took 0 bases from V and 2 from J; bases not matched to a gene: 8. CDR3 amino acids: CASSIDLSGGVTDTQYF. The CDR3 nucleotides read TGTGCCAGTAGTATAGATTTGTCGGGAGGCGTCACAGATACGCAGTATTTT. Full variable domain (rest looked up from reference TRBV19 and TRBJ2-3): DGGITQSPKYLFRKEGQNVTLSCEQNLNHDAMYWYRQDPGQGLRLIYYSQIVNDFQKGDIAEGYSVSREKKESFPLTVTSAQKNPTAFYLCASSIDLSGGVTDTQYFGPGTRLTVL.

The chain combines TRBV29-1 with TRBJ1-4; D perhaps matches TRBD1 (5 bases). Germline loops: CDR1 SQVTM, CDR2 ANQGSEA. V shed 8 bases and J shed 5 bases, with 15 bases lying between them. The CDR3 is made up of 13 amino acids. Here the CDR3 reads CSTKGLGNEKLFF. The CDR3 bases are TGCAGCACGAAGGGGTTGGGAAATGAAAAACTGTTTTTT. The full variable domain, in which reference TRBV29-1 and TRBJ1-4 provide the parts outside the CDR3, is SAVISQKPSRDICQRGTSLTIQCQVDSQVTMMFWYRQQPGQSLTLIATANQGSEATYESGFVIDKFPISRPNLTFSTLTVSNMSPEDSSIYLCSTKGLGNEKLFFGSGTQLSVL.

This CDR3 is CASSLRGGVTGELFF. The CDR3 DNA sequence: TGTGCCAGCAGCTTGAGGGGAGGGGTCACCGGGGAGCTGTTTTTT. The gene calls are TRBV5-4 and TRBJ2-2, with 7 positions matching TRBD2. Germline CDR1 is SGHNT and CDR2 is YYREEE (reference sequence). V was pared by 1 base and J by 4 bases, with 4 bases of the junction left unmatched. The CDR3 extends over 15 amino acids.

This clone appeared a single time. The chain uses TRBV15 and TRBJ2-3, with 8 positions matching TRBD2. Unmatched junction bases numbered 8, after V lost 9 bases and J lost 6 bases. Germline CDR1 is LNHNV and CDR2 is YYDKDF (reference sequence). This CDR3 comprises 13 residues. The CDR3 nucleotides are TGTGCCACTACCAGAAGCGGGAGTGATACGCAGTATTTT. As protein: CATTRSGSDTQYF.

This clone was recorded only once. The CDR3 DNA follows: TGTGCCAGCAGCCCGCCTAGCGGGAGGGCCGGGTCCTACGAGCAGTACTTC. Translating gives CASSPPSGRAGSYEQYF. This rearrangement joins TRBV27 to TRBJ2-7; 12 positions match TRBD2. Looked up from germline, CDR1 is MNHEY and CDR2 is SMNVEV (reference sequence). V gave up 6 bases and J gave up 1 base; unmatched junction bases: 10. The CDR3 consists of 17 residues.

The chain carries TRBV19 and TRBJ1-4; TRBD1 matches 10 bases. The CDR3 is 14 amino acids. Germline V lookup: CDR1 LNHDA, CDR2 SQIVND (reference sequence). Trimming removed 4 bases from V and 10 bases from J; junction bases left unmatched: 6. For the CDR3, the DNA is TGTGCCAGTAGTACCCAGGGACAGGGGACAAAACTGTTTTTT. It codes for CASSTQGQGTKLFF.

This rearrangement joins TRBV4-3 to TRBJ1-2; possibly TRBD1 for D (5 bases). Between the trimmed V and J ends, which lost 4 bases and 2 bases, there was a span of 14 bases. Germline assignment: CDR1 LGHNA and CDR2 YSLEER. This CDR3 has 15 residues. DNA for the CDR3: TGCGCCAGCAGCCCAGACGCGGGGCAAAACTATGGCTACACCTTC. As protein: CASSPDAGQNYGYTF.

The chain combines TRBV5-5 with TRBJ2-3; 7 nucleotides agree with TRBD2. V was clipped by 0 bases and J by 1 base; unmatched bases: 2. The CDR3 loop spans 15 amino acids. The germline V gene encodes CDR1 SGHKS and CDR2 YYEKEE (reference sequence). CDR3 DNA: TGTGCCAGCAGCTTGGGAAGCGGGGGCACAGATACGCAGTATTTT. Translating it yields CASSLGSGGTDTQYF.

This chain joins TRBV5-1 and TRBJ2-7; tentative D call: TRBD1 (5 bases). From germline, CDR1 is SGHRS and CDR2 YFSETQ. The CDR3 runs to 13 residues. Between the trimmed V and J ends, which lost 3 bases and 3 bases, there was a span of 10 bases. The CDR3 coding sequence is TGCGCCAGCAGCTGGGGCGGAGACTACGAGCAGTACTTC. Encoded protein: CASSWGGDYEQYF.

The rearrangement uses TRBV5-4 and TRBJ1-1, with D possibly being TRBD1 (6 bases). Deletions cut 6 bases from V and 1 base from J, with 16 bases between. There are 15 residues in the CDR3. Germline CDR1 reads SGHNT; CDR2 reads YYREEE (reference sequence). The CDR3 loop reads CASNPGEGTNTEAFF. The CDR3 nucleotides read TGTGCCAGCAACCCAGGGGAGGGGACGAACACTGAAGCTTTCTTT. Supplemented by reference TRBV5-4 and TRBJ1-1, the full variable domain reads ETGVTQSPTHLIKTRGQQVTLRCSSQSGHNTVSWYQQALGQGPQFIFQYYREEENGRGNFPPRFSGLQFPNYSSELNVNALELDDSALYLCASNPGEGTNTEAFFGQGTRLTVV.

This clone was counted a few times. The chain has TRBV28 and TRBJ2-7, with TRBD1 as a possible D gene (6 bases). Trimming shortened V by 8 bases and J by 2 bases, and 10 bases separated the two germline ends. Germline values: CDR1 MDHEN, CDR2 SYDVKM. CDR3 size: 12 residues. The chain's CDR3 is CASGTPTYEQYF. The CDR3 DNA sequence: TGTGCCAGCGGGACACCGACCTACGAGCAGTACTTC.